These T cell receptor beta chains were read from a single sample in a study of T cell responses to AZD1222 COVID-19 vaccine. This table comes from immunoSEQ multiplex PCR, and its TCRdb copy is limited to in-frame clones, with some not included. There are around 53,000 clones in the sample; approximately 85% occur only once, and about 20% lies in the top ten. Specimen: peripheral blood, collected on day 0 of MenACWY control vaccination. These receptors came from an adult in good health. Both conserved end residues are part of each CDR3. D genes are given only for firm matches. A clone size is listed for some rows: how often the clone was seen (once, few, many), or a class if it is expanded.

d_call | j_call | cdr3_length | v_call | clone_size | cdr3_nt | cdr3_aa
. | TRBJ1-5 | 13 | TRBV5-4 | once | TGTGCCAGCAGCCAACAGGGAAATCAGCCCCAGCATTTT | CASSQQGNQPQHF
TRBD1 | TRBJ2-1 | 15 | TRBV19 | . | TGTGCCAGTAGTGAACAGGGGGCGACCTACAATGAGCAGTTCTTC | CASSEQGATYNEQFF
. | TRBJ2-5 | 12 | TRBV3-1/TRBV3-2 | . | TGTGCCAGCAGCCAAGATCGGGAGACCCAGTACTTC | CASSQDRETQYF
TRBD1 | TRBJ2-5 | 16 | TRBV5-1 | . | TGCGCCAGCAGCTGGACGGACAGGGTTTCAGAAGAGACCCAGTACTTC | CASSWTDRVSEETQYF
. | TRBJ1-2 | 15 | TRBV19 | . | TGTGCCAGTAGGAGGTCAGGGACAAAATCGTATGGCTACACCTTC | CASRRSGTKSYGYTF
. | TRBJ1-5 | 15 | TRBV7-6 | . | TGTGCCAGCAGCCAGGGTCGGAGGCGGAATCAGCCCCAGCATTTT | CASSQGRRRNQPQHF
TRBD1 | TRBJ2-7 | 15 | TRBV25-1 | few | TGTGCCAGCACCCCCCGGACAGGGCGCTCCTACGAGCAGTACTTC | CASTPRTGRSYEQYF
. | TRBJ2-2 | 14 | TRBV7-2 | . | TGTGCCAGCAGCCTACAGGTAGTCACCGGGGAGCTGTTTTTT | CASSLQVVTGELFF
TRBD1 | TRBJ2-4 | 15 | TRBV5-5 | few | TGTGCCAGCAGCTTGGGGACAGGGACCAAAAACATTCAGTACTTC | CASSLGTGTKNIQYF
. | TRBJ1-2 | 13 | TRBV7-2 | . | TGTGCCAGCAGCTTAGAAGGGACCTATGGCTACACCTTC | CASSLEGTYGYTF
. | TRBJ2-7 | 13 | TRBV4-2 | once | TGTGCCAGCAGCCAAGAGATATCCTACGAGCAGTACTTC | CASSQEISYEQYF
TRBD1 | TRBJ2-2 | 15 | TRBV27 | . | TGTGCCAGCAGTTGGGGACAGGGTCCCACCGGGGAGCTGTTTTTT | CASSWGQGPTGELFF
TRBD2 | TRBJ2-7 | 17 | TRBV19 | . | TGTGCCAGTAGTATGCGGCTAGCGGGAGGGCCAACCTACGAGCAGTACTTC | CASSMRLAGGPTYEQYF
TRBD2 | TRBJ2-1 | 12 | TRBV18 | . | TGTGCCAGCTCACCGGCTCGGGAGGGTAAGTTCTTC | CASSPAREGKFF
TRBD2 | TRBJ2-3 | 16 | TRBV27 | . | TGTGCCAGCAGTACGCTAGCGGGAGCCCTCACAGATACGCAGTATTTT | CASSTLAGALTDTQYF
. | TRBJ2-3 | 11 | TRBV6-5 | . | TGTGCCAGCAGTTCCACAGATACGCAGTATTTT | CASSSTDTQYF
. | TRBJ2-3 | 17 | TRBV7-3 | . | TGTGCCAGCAGCTTACCCCCCGGCAGGGTGAGCACAGATACGCAGTATTTT | CASSLPPGRVSTDTQYF
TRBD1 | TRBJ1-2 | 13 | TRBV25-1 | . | TGTGCCAGCAGTGTTACAGGGGGCTATGGCTACACCTTC | CASSVTGGYGYTF
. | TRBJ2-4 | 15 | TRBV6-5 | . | TGTGCCAGCAGTCCCTCGGAGTTAGCCAAAAACATTCAGTACTTC | CASSPSELAKNIQYF
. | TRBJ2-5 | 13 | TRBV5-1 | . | TGCGCCAGCAGCTTCCCAGGGAGGGAGACCCAGTACTTC | CASSFPGRETQYF
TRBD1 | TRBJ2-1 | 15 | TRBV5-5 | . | TGTGCCAGCAGCTTTAGGGACAGCCCCTACAATGAGCAGTTCTTC | CASSFRDSPYNEQFF
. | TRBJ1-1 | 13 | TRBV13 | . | TGTGCCAGCAGCTTGGGGGCGAACACTGAAGCTTTCTTT | CASSLGANTEAFF
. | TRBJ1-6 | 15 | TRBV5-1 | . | TGCGCCAGCAGCAGCGCCGGGCAAGGAGGTAATCCCCTCCACTTT | CASSSAGQGGNPLHF
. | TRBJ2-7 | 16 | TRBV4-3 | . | TGCGCCAGCAGCCAAGATTCGAACTCCGGCTCCTACGAGCAGTACTTC | CASSQDSNSGSYEQYF
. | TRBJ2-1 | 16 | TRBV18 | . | TGTGCCAGCTCACCACCTACTAGAAAGGCCTACAATGAGCAGTTCTTC | CASSPPTRKAYNEQFF
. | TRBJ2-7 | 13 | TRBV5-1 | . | TGCGCCAGCAGCGGGGACGGTCTATACGAGCAGTACTTC | CASSGDGLYEQYF
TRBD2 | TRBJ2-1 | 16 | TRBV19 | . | TGTGCCAGTAGTATAGGACAGCGGGGGGCCTACAATGAGCAGTTCTTC | CASSIGQRGAYNEQFF
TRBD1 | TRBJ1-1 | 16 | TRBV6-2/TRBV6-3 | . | TGTGCCAGCAGTTACAGGCGGACAGGGGGCAACACTGAAGCTTTCTTT | CASSYRRTGGNTEAFF
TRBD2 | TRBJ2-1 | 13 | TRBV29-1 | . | TGCAGCGTCATAGCGGGAGGTGTGAATGAGCAGTTCTTC | CSVIAGGVNEQFF
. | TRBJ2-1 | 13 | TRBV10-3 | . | TGTGCCATCAGTGATAGACTCTACAATGAGCAGTTCTTC | CAISDRLYNEQFF
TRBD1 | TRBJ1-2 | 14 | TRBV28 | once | TGTGCCAGCAGCGCCCGACAGGGGGCGAAGGAAGACACCTTC | CASSARQGAKEDTF
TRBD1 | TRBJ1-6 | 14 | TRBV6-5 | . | TGTGCCAGCAAGGGGACAGGGCAAAATTCACCCCTCCACTTT | CASKGTGQNSPLHF
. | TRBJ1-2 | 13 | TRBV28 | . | TGTGCCAGCAGTTTACGAGGAATAGGCGGCTACACCTTC | CASSLRGIGGYTF
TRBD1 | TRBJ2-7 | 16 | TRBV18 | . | TGTGCCAGCTCACCCGCTACCGGGACAGGGAAAACCGAGCAGTACTTC | CASSPATGTGKTEQYF
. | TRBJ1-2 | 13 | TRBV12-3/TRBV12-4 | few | TGTGCCAGCAGCACCTCGAGTACGGGAGGCTACACCTTC | CASSTSSTGGYTF
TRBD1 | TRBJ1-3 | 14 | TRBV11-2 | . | TGTGCCAGCAGCGGACAGGGGAGTGGAAACACCATATATTTT | CASSGQGSGNTIYF
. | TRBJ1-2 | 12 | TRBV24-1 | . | TGTGCCACCAGTTCAGGGACCCCCGGATTCACCTTC | CATSSGTPGFTF
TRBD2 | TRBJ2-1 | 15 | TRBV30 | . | TGTGCCTGGAGCACAGGGACTAGCATCGGGAATGAGCAGTTCTTC | CAWSTGTSIGNEQFF
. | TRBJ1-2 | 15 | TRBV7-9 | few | TGTGCCAGCAGCCCCTCAGACAGGCCCAACTATGGCTACACCTTC | CASSPSDRPNYGYTF
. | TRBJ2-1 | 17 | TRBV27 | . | TGTGCCAGCACCACCAGGTGGGGTACGAGCTCCTACAATGAGCAGTTCTTC | CASTTRWGTSSYNEQFF